The 15 T cell receptor beta chains presented below share a single source sample, sequenced in a study of cytomegalovirus exposure and HLA in healthy donors. PCR involved 60 Vbeta and 13 Jbeta primers. TCRdb's table, derived via immunoSEQ multiplex PCR, lists solely in-frame clones and lacks some. The sample consists of about 94,000 clones, more than 60% of them appearing once. The sample consisted of PBMCs. These receptor sequences come from a man aged 30 to 45 in good health and CMV-seronegative.

V gene TRBV7-9 combines with J gene TRBJ1-2; maybe TRBD1 (5 bases). The CDR3 is 15 residues long. The V gene lost 4 bases and the J gene lost 0 bases, with 12 bases spanning the gap. CDR1 is SEHNR and CDR2 is FQNEAQ in the germline V gene (reference sequence). CDR3 sequence: CASSSGTATNYGYTF. The CDR3 DNA sequence: TGTGCCAGCAGCTCGGGGACTGCAACTAACTATGGCTACACCTTC.

This clone was recorded once. The gene calls are TRBV7-2 and TRBJ2-1, with D possibly TRBD2 on 6 matching bases. The CDR3 loop spans 15 amino acids. Per germline, CDR1 SGHTA and CDR2 FQGNSA. The ends were cut back, 1 base at V and 4 bases at J, with 11 bases in the middle. Written as DNA, the CDR3 is TGTGCCAGCAGCTTAGGGCTAGCGCCATACAATGAGCAGTTCTTC. Translated, it gives CASSLGLAPYNEQFF.

V usage is TRBV11-2 and J usage is TRBJ2-5, with 7 bases lining up with TRBD1. Germline-derived CDR1 and CDR2 are SGHAT and FQNNGV. The CDR3 spans 15 residues. The V and J ends lost 5 bases and 4 bases, in that order; junction bases with no gene match: 10. The CDR3 nucleotides read TGTGCCAGCAGCAAGGGACAGCCCTTCGGAGAGACCCAGTACTTC. This encodes CASSKGQPFGETQYF.

This chain uses TRBV10-3 with TRBJ2-7, with D maybe TRBD2 (5 bases). Per germline, CDR1 ENHRY and CDR2 SYGVKD. The CDR3 runs to 15 residues. V lost 4 bases to trimming and J lost 3 bases, with 16 bases between them. The CDR3 protein is CAISGGQVPDYEQYF. The DNA for the CDR3 is TGTGCCATCAGTGGAGGGCAGGTACCAGACTACGAGCAGTACTTC.

This rearrangement joins TRBV27 to TRBJ2-3; 12 nucleotides match TRBD2. This CDR3 comprises 17 residues. Germline CDR1 MNHEY, CDR2 SMNVEV (reference sequence). Losses at the gene ends were 5 bases for V and 2 bases for J; bases not matched to a gene: 8. The CDR3 region has the DNA TGTGCCAGCAGTAGCTTAGGACTAGCGGGGCCCACAGATACGCAGTATTTT. Translating it yields CASSSLGLAGPTDTQYF.

This clone was seen more than once but under ten times. The J gene is TRBJ2-5, the V gene TRBV20-1, with D perhaps TRBD1 (5 bases). The DNA end favors TRBJ2-7, so the J call may be wrong. The CDR3 sequence is 10 residues long. Germline values: CDR1 DFQATT, CDR2 SNEGSKA (reference sequence). CDR3 region: CSATGYEQYF. CDR3 nucleotide sequence: TGCAGTGCTACAGGGTACGAGCAGTACTTC.

The chain uses TRBV4-1 and TRBJ1-2, with 8 positions matching TRBD1. This CDR3 spans 15 amino acids. V shed 4 bases, J shed 1 base, and the junction held 5 bases outside the gene matches. Per the germline V gene, CDR1 is MGHRA and CDR2 is YSYEKL. The CDR3 loop reads CASSRSTGVNYGYTF. As DNA, the CDR3 is TGCGCCAGCAGCCGTTCGACAGGGGTTAACTATGGCTACACCTTC.

The chain joins TRBV29-1 to TRBJ2-7; the match to TRBD1 covers 11 bases. The V segment lost 8 bases and the J segment 3 bases; nucleotides outside the gene matches: 15. Germline CDR1 SQVTM, CDR2 ANQGSEA. The CDR3 loop spans 16 amino acids. CDR3: CSPRIVGGTGGYEQYF. The CDR3 DNA follows: TGCAGCCCTCGGATTGTGGGAGGGACAGGGGGCTACGAGCAGTACTTC.

The CDR3 coding sequence is TGTGCCAGTACTTTGGCCGGGACAGGGGGTTTAGGGTCACCCCTCCACTTT. It codes for CASTLAGTGGLGSPLHF. V and J are TRBV28 and TRBJ1-6; 11 nucleotides line up with TRBD1. V dropped 9 bases and J dropped 10; count of bases not matched to a gene: 17. From germline, CDR1 is MDHEN and CDR2 SYDVKM. The CDR3 extends over 17 amino acids.

The chain joins TRBV28 to TRBJ2-1, with a tentative D call TRBD1 (5 bases). Trimming took 6 bases from V and 16 from J, leaving 16 bases between them. The CDR3 has 11 amino acids. Germline lookup yields CDR1 MDHEN and CDR2 SYDVKM. The CDR3 DNA follows: TGTGCCAGCAGCGACGCTGGGGCTTGCTTCTTC. Encoded protein: CASSDAGACFF.

This clone was seen only a few times. The chain carries TRBV5-4 and TRBJ1-2; 8 positions agree with TRBD1. CDR1 and CDR2 (germline): SGHNT, YYREEE (reference sequence). There are 15 residues in the CDR3. V lost 0 bases and J lost 4; bases outside the gene matches: 5. CDR3 bases: TGTGCCAGCAGCTTGGATCAGGGGGCCCTCTATGGCTACACCTTC. Its translation is CASSLDQGALYGYTF.

The gene calls are TRBV18 and TRBJ2-1, with 7 bases fitting TRBD2. Trimming cost V 4 bases and J 5 bases; bases outside gene matches: 2. Germline CDR1 KGHSH, CDR2 LQKENI. This CDR3 is 13 amino acids long. CDR3 in DNA: TGTGCCAGCTCACAGCGGGACCACAATGAGCAGTTCTTC. It translates to CASSQRDHNEQFF.

This clone appeared a few times. The chain links TRBV5-5 to TRBJ2-7, with TRBD1 identical over 9 bases. The CDR3 runs to 16 residues. With V trimmed by 4 bases and J by 6 bases, 14 bases remained unmatched. Germline CDR1 reads SGHKS; CDR2 reads YYEKEE (reference sequence). In nucleotides, the CDR3 is TGTGCCAGCAGCGCCGGGACAGGGATTATTCGGAGCGAGCAGTACTTC. Translation gives CASSAGTGIIRSEQYF.

This clone was detected only once. J is TRBJ2-2 and V is TRBV7-3, with unresolved D. This CDR3 has 15 amino acids. Looked up from germline, CDR1 is SGHTA and CDR2 is FQGTGA. Trimming left V 1 base short and J 2 bases short, with 8 bases between. In DNA form, the CDR3 reads TGTGCCAGCAGCTTAATACCAGTTAACACCGGGGAGCTGTTTTTT. It encodes CASSLIPVNTGELFF.

The V call is TRBV28, the J call TRBJ2-7; perhaps TRBD1 as D (8 bases). This CDR3 spans 19 amino acids. CDR1 is MDHEN, CDR2 SYDVKM, per germline. Trimming stripped 5 bases from V and 0 bases from J, with 26 bases between. For the CDR3, the DNA is TGTGCCAGCAGTCCTCCGGGAGGACAGGGTTCATGGAGCTCCTACGAGCAGTACTTC. Protein sequence: CASSPPGGQGSWSSYEQYF.